Below, 10 T cell receptor beta chains from the same sample are listed, as sequenced in a study of vaccination effects on CD4 cells after COVID-19. ViraFEST used viral peptide pools to expand antigen-specific CD4+ T cells before sequencing. On day 10 of culture, CD4+ T cells were separated out. According to the study, vaccine recipients showed no prior SARS-CoV-2 infection and negative nucleocapsid antibodies. Their target antigens are unknown. The table came from immunoSEQ multiplex PCR; TCRdb's copy has only in-frame clones and leaves some out. The data hold tens of thousands of clones, with more than 65% observed a single time. The sequenced sample was CD4+ T cells from PBMCs cultured with HCoV-NL63 spike peptides, obtained before COVID-19 vaccination. These receptors were obtained from a human donor who received a COVID-19 vaccine.

The V gene is TRBV5-1, the J gene TRBJ1-3; the D gene is possibly TRBD1 (6 bases). V gave up 4 bases and J gave up 0 bases, with 17 bases separating them. The CDR3 is 17 amino acids. The germline gives CDR1 SGHRS, CDR2 YFSETQ. In nucleotides, the CDR3 is TGCGCCAGCAGCCTCGGAGGTGGGGGGCTCTCTGGAAACACCATATATTTT. Its protein is CASSLGGGGLSGNTIYF.

The rearrangement links TRBV19 to TRBJ1-1; 8 bases map to TRBD1. This CDR3 has 15 residues. CDR1 and CDR2 from the germline V gene are LNHDA and SQIVND (reference sequence). V trimming: 2 bases; J trimming: 3 bases; junction bases outside the gene matches: 5. CDR3 protein: CASSISHRGYTEAFF. CDR3 nucleotides: TGTGCCAGTAGTATATCCCACAGGGGGTACACTGAAGCTTTCTTT.

The chain recombines TRBV12-3 or TRBV12-4 with TRBJ2-3; D gene ambiguous. The CDR3 is 12 residues long. Trimming shortened V by 1 base and J by 6 bases, and 5 bases separated the two germline ends. In DNA form, the CDR3 reads TGTGCCAGCAGTTTAGGGATTGATACGCAGTATTTT. Translating gives CASSLGIDTQYF.

This clone was seen a handful of times. V is TRBV7-3 and J is TRBJ2-2; D gene uncertain. Per the germline V gene, CDR1 is SGHTA and CDR2 is FQGTGA. V lost 2 bases to trimming and J lost 3 bases, with 1 base between them. The CDR3 totals 12 residues. CDR3 amino acids: CASSLDTGELFF. DNA of the CDR3: TGTGCCAGCAGCTTAGACACCGGGGAGCTGTTTTTT.

This rearrangement joins TRBV28 to TRBJ2-1, with 11 positions matching TRBD1. This CDR3 region has 18 residues. The germline V gene encodes CDR1 MDHEN and CDR2 SYDVKM. With V trimmed by 4 bases and J by 6 bases, 14 bases remained unmatched. The CDR3 nucleotides read TGTGCCAGCAGTTATTTCGTTCCTGGGACAGGGGGGAGCAATGAGCAGTTCTTC. Protein: CASSYFVPGTGGSNEQFF.

The chain recombines TRBV11-1 with TRBJ1-5; D call uncertain. Germline CDR1 SGHAT, CDR2 FQDESV (reference sequence). The CDR3 is 13 amino acids. V was trimmed by 3 bases and J by 5 bases, leaving 8 bases between them. Written as DNA, the CDR3 is TGTGCCAGCAGCTTTGGCGCCGATCAGCCCCAGCATTTT. It specifies CASSFGADQPQHF.

This clone was counted a single time. The chain employs TRBV30 and TRBJ2-1; 10 bases line up with TRBD2. The CDR3 is made up of 17 amino acids. The junction had 17 bases not matched to a gene; V was cut back by 7 bases and J by 5 bases. Germline V gives CDR1 GTSNPN, CDR2 SVGIG (reference sequence). CDR3 coding DNA: TGTGCCTCTACGAGTGGTTGGACTAGCGGAGGAAACAATGAGCAGTTCTTC. It codes for CASTSGWTSGGNNEQFF. The full variable domain, with the rest looked up from reference TRBV30 and TRBJ2-1, is SQTIHQWPATLVQPVGSPLSLECTVEGTSNPNLYWYRQAAGRGLQLLFYSVGIGQISSEVPQNLSASRPQDRQFILSSKKLLLSDSGFYLCASTSGWTSGGNNEQFFGPGTRLTVL.

This chain uses TRBV5-1 with TRBJ2-2; D possibly corresponds to TRBD1 (6 bases). From germline, CDR1 is SGHRS and CDR2 YFSETQ. CDR3 length: 14 residues. The V gene lost 4 bases and the J gene lost 7 bases, with 14 bases spanning the gap. CDR3 sequence reads: CASSLLGAGGELFF. As DNA, the CDR3 is TGCGCCAGCAGCCTCCTGGGGGCTGGCGGGGAGCTGTTTTTT.

The chain employs TRBV6-6 and TRBJ2-7; D is ambiguous. V was shortened by 2 bases and J by 4 bases, with 9 bases between the two germline ends. Germline V gene sequence: CDR1 MNHNY, CDR2 SVGAGI (reference sequence). This CDR3 contains 13 residues. CDR3 in DNA: TGTGCCAGCAGTTACCTGGACGCTTACGAGCAGTACTTC. Its protein product is CASSYLDAYEQYF.

This clone was seen a single time. The chain combines TRBV6-5 with TRBJ1-2; D is perhaps TRBD1 (6 bases). Germline values: CDR1 MNHEY, CDR2 SVGAGI. The CDR3 has 14 residues. Trimming removed 0 bases at V and 4 bases at J, with 9 bases between. CDR3 in DNA: TGTGCCAGCAGTTACTCGACAGGTCCCTATGGCTACACCTTC. Protein product: CASSYSTGPYGYTF.